A selection of T cell receptor beta chains follows, all from one sample in a study of blood T cell repertoires in COVID-19. Assay: immunoSEQ multiplex PCR; the TCRdb copy retains only in-frame clones and omits some. The sample has hundreds of thousands of clones, 85% to 95% seen once. Material for sequencing was PBMCs or T cells enriched from blood (not recorded which). Source of these receptors: a young woman who had recovered from COVID-19. CDR3s include the opening cysteine and the closing phenylalanine or tryptophan. Fields, in order: V gene, D gene, clone size, J gene, CDR3 protein, CDR3 DNA. D genes are given only for firm matches. Some rows mark clone size as missing; the rest say once, few, many or name a class of expanded clone.

V: TRBV6-5
D: TRBD1
size: -
J: TRBJ1-1
CDR3: CASRTTGGGTEAFF
DNA: TGTGCCAGCAGGACGACAGGGGGAGGGACTGAAGCTTTCTTT

V: TRBV28
D: -
size: few
J: TRBJ2-3
CDR3: CASSFLDRFTDTQYF
DNA: TGTGCCAGCAGTTTCCTAGACAGGTTCACAGATACGCAGTATTTT

V: TRBV19
D: -
size: -
J: TRBJ1-2
CDR3: CASSIEGGYGYTF
DNA: TGTGCCAGTAGTATAGAGGGGGGCTATGGCTACACCTTC

V: TRBV7-2
D: TRBD2
size: -
J: TRBJ2-1
CDR3: CASTPGGGFNEQFF
DNA: TGTGCCAGCACCCCGGGAGGGGGGTTCAATGAGCAGTTCTTC

V: TRBV28
D: TRBD1
size: -
J: TRBJ1-1
CDR3: CASAEAGQGASEAFF
DNA: TGTGCCAGCGCGGAAGCTGGACAGGGGGCTTCTGAAGCTTTCTTT

V: TRBV6-5
D: TRBD1
size: once
J: TRBJ1-5
CDR3: CASRRPTGNNQPQHF
DNA: TGTGCCAGCAGACGACCGACAGGGAACAATCAGCCCCAGCATTTT

V: TRBV7-9
D: -
size: -
J: TRBJ2-1
CDR3: CASSPKRGSLSNEQFF
DNA: TGTGCCAGCAGCCCAAAACGGGGATCCCTAAGCAATGAGCAGTTCTTC

V: TRBV27
D: -
size: -
J: TRBJ1-2
CDR3: CASSTLGAGGASYGYTF
DNA: TGTGCCAGCAGTACATTAGGGGCGGGGGGCGCGAGCTATGGCTACACCTTC

V: TRBV6-5
D: -
size: -
J: TRBJ2-5
CDR3: CASSYVGEVETQYF
DNA: TGTGCCAGCAGTTACGTGGGGGAGGTGGAGACCCAGTACTTC

V: TRBV6-2/TRBV6-3
D: TRBD2
size: -
J: TRBJ2-2
CDR3: CASSTGGADTGELFF
DNA: TGTGCCAGCAGTACCGGGGGGGCCGACACCGGGGAGCTGTTTTTT

V: TRBV15
D: -
size: -
J: TRBJ1-3
CDR3: CATSRGTATGNTIYF
DNA: TGTGCCACCAGCAGAGGGACAGCCACTGGAAACACCATATATTTT

V: TRBV7-8
D: -
size: -
J: TRBJ1-2
CDR3: CASSQSTDYGYTF
DNA: TGTGCCAGCAGCCAATCGACAGACTATGGCTACACCTTC

V: TRBV3-1/TRBV3-2
D: -
size: -
J: TRBJ1-1
CDR3: CASSQKNIVAFF
DNA: TGTGCCAGCAGCCAAAAAAATATCGTAGCTTTCTTT

V: TRBV27
D: -
size: -
J: TRBJ1-1
CDR3: CASSSIDRMNTEAFF
DNA: TGTGCCAGCAGTTCAATCGACAGGATGAACACTGAAGCTTTCTTT

V: TRBV19
D: -
size: -
J: TRBJ1-2
CDR3: CASSTTTGGYTF
DNA: TGTGCCAGTAGTACCACGACAGGTGGCTACACCTTC

V: TRBV6-2/TRBV6-3
D: TRBD1
size: -
J: TRBJ1-5
CDR3: CASSRTTGEAQPQHF
DNA: TGTGCCAGCAGTAGAACAACAGGGGAGGCCCAGCCCCAGCATTTT

V: TRBV18
D: -
size: -
J: TRBJ1-5
CDR3: CASSPPGGYSNQPQHF
DNA: TGTGCCAGCTCACCACCGGGGGGTTATAGCAATCAGCCCCAGCATTTT

V: TRBV27
D: TRBD1
size: -
J: TRBJ1-1
CDR3: CASSRTGDTEAFF
DNA: TGTGCCAGCAGCCGAACAGGGGACACTGAAGCTTTCTTT

V: TRBV15
D: TRBD2
size: few
J: TRBJ2-3
CDR3: CATSRDSGGADTQYF
DNA: TGTGCCACCAGCAGAGATAGCGGGGGGGCAGATACGCAGTATTTT

V: TRBV27
D: TRBD1
size: -
J: TRBJ1-2
CDR3: CASSYGGQGGNYGYTF
DNA: TGTGCCAGCAGTTACGGGGGACAGGGAGGTAACTATGGCTACACCTTC

V: TRBV10-3
D: TRBD1
size: -
J: TRBJ1-1
CDR3: CAIKVQGLGTEAFF
DNA: TGTGCCATCAAGGTACAGGGGTTGGGCACTGAAGCTTTCTTT

V: TRBV3-1/TRBV3-2
D: -
size: -
J: TRBJ2-2
CDR3: CASSPSRTGELFF
DNA: TGTGCCAGCAGCCCGTCCCGCACCGGGGAGCTGTTTTTT

V: TRBV7-2
D: -
size: -
J: TRBJ1-6
CDR3: CASSSTYNSPLHF
DNA: TGTGCCAGCAGCTCCACCTATAATTCACCCCTCCACTTT

V: TRBV18
D: -
size: -
J: TRBJ2-4
CDR3: CASLNRDKADIQYF
DNA: TGTGCCAGCTTAAACCGGGACAAAGCGGACATTCAGTACTTC

V: TRBV6-2/TRBV6-3
D: TRBD1
size: once
J: TRBJ2-7
CDR3: CASSLRRTGYEQYF
DNA: TGTGCCAGCAGCCTACGTAGGACAGGGTACGAGCAGTACTTC

V: TRBV5-4
D: TRBD2
size: -
J: TRBJ2-3
CDR3: CASSETSGGAADTQYF
DNA: TGTGCCAGCAGCGAGACTAGCGGGGGGGCCGCAGATACGCAGTATTTT

V: TRBV4-2
D: TRBD2
size: -
J: TRBJ2-3
CDR3: CASSHSGRHLTDTQYF
DNA: TGTGCCAGCAGTCATAGCGGGAGGCACCTCACAGATACGCAGTATTTT

V: TRBV14
D: -
size: -
J: TRBJ1-6
CDR3: CASSQVEGESPLHF
DNA: TGTGCCAGCAGCCAAGTTGAGGGGGAGTCACCCCTCCACTTT

V: TRBV10-3
D: TRBD1
size: -
J: TRBJ2-7
CDR3: CATRGLGQGRFSYEQYF
DNA: TGTGCCACCCGGGGGTTGGGACAGGGGCGATTTTCCTACGAGCAGTACTTC

V: TRBV24-1
D: TRBD1
size: once
J: TRBJ1-2
CDR3: CATSDPNRGYNYGYTF
DNA: TGTGCCACCAGTGATCCTAACAGGGGATATAACTATGGCTACACCTTC

V: TRBV18
D: -
size: -
J: TRBJ1-1
CDR3: CASSPSPGGKGNTEAFF
DNA: TGTGCCAGCTCACCTTCGCCCGGGGGAAAGGGAAACACTGAAGCTTTCTTT

V: TRBV13
D: -
size: -
J: TRBJ2-6
CDR3: CASSLFGANVLTF
DNA: TGTGCCAGCAGCTTATTTGGCGCCAACGTCCTGACTTTC

V: TRBV27
D: TRBD2
size: -
J: TRBJ2-7
CDR3: CASSSPGTSGSYEQYF
DNA: TGTGCCAGCAGTTCACCGGGGACTAGCGGATCCTACGAGCAGTACTTC

V: TRBV5-1
D: TRBD1
size: -
J: TRBJ2-7
CDR3: CASSLGAPGQGYEQYF
DNA: TGCGCCAGCAGCTTGGGGGCTCCGGGACAGGGGTACGAGCAGTACTTC

V: TRBV28
D: TRBD1
size: -
J: TRBJ2-7
CDR3: CASSPPRGTPYEQYF
DNA: TGTGCCAGCAGTCCTCCCAGGGGGACGCCCTACGAGCAGTACTTC

V: TRBV6-2/TRBV6-3
D: -
size: -
J: TRBJ2-2
CDR3: CASSYVLTGELFF
DNA: TGTGCCAGCAGTTACGTCCTCACCGGGGAGCTGTTTTTT

V: TRBV7-6
D: TRBD1
size: -
J: TRBJ2-4
CDR3: CASSPTGTGGVKNIQYF
DNA: TGTGCCAGCAGCCCGACCGGGACAGGGGGTGTCAAAAACATTCAGTACTTC

V: TRBV25-1
D: -
size: -
J: TRBJ1-6
CDR3: CASSEMGQFTLHF
DNA: TGTGCCAGCAGTGAAATGGGGCAGTTCACCCTCCACTTT

V: TRBV12-3/TRBV12-4
D: -
size: -
J: TRBJ2-1
CDR3: CASSLSSVEQFF
DNA: TGTGCCAGCAGTTTGTCTAGCGTTGAGCAGTTCTTC

V: TRBV19
D: -
size: -
J: TRBJ2-3
CDR3: CASSIASAGTDTQYF
DNA: TGTGCCAGTAGTATAGCGTCGGCGGGCACAGATACGCAGTATTTT

V: TRBV11-2
D: TRBD2
size: -
J: TRBJ2-7
CDR3: CASSLAGTSGSYEQYF
DNA: TGTGCCAGCAGCCTCGCAGGGACTAGCGGGAGCTACGAGCAGTACTTC

V: TRBV12-3/TRBV12-4
D: -
size: once
J: TRBJ1-1
CDR3: CASSDWNTEAFF
DNA: TGTGCCAGCTCAGACTGGAACACTGAAGCTTTCTTT

V: TRBV7-8
D: -
size: -
J: TRBJ1-6
CDR3: CASSHPPRSYNSPLHF
DNA: TGTGCCAGCAGTCACCCCCCCCGGTCCTATAATTCACCCCTCCACTTT

V: TRBV6-5
D: -
size: once
J: TRBJ1-2
CDR3: CAVKTQGLGGYTF
DNA: TGTGCGGTCAAAACTCAGGGATTAGGTGGCTACACCTTC

V: TRBV3-1/TRBV3-2
D: -
size: once
J: TRBJ1-6
CDR3: CASSQDPRVGNSPLHF
DNA: TGTGCCAGCAGCCAAGATCCCAGGGTAGGGAATTCACCCCTCCACTTT

V: TRBV24-1
D: TRBD2
size: -
J: TRBJ2-3
CDR3: CATSDPGLAGFDTQYF
DNA: TGTGCCACCAGTGACCCTGGACTAGCGGGGTTCGATACGCAGTATTTT

V: TRBV7-9
D: TRBD1
size: -
J: TRBJ1-3
CDR3: CASSPLPGQRSGNTIYF
DNA: TGTGCCAGCAGCCCCCTTCCGGGACAGCGCTCTGGAAACACCATATATTTT

V: TRBV21-1
D: -
size: -
J: TRBJ1-1
CDR3: CASSTPQTGFEGTEAFF
DNA: TGTGCCAGCAGCACCCCGCAGACAGGTTTCGAGGGGACTGAAGCTTTCTTT

V: TRBV6-5
D: TRBD2
size: -
J: TRBJ2-1
CDR3: CASSQLAGGYNEQFF
DNA: TGTGCCAGCAGCCAACTAGCGGGGGGATACAATGAGCAGTTCTTC

V: TRBV6-6
D: -
size: -
J: TRBJ1-4
CDR3: CASSYSSWQNEKLFF
DNA: TGTGCCAGCAGTTACTCGTCATGGCAGAATGAAAAACTGTTTTTT

V: TRBV4-2
D: TRBD1
size: few
J: TRBJ2-7
CDR3: CASSQAQGTADEQYF
DNA: TGTGCCAGCAGCCAGGCCCAAGGGACAGCTGACGAGCAGTACTTC

V: TRBV21-1
D: -
size: -
J: TRBJ1-4
CDR3: CASSKGWPEDATNEKLFF
DNA: TGTGCCAGCAGCAAAGGTTGGCCAGAAGATGCAACTAATGAAAAACTGTTTTTT

V: TRBV5-6
D: TRBD1
size: once
J: TRBJ1-6
CDR3: CASSSDRVGSPLHF
DNA: TGTGCCAGCAGCTCGGACAGGGTTGGCTCACCCCTCCACTTT